The rows below give T cell receptor beta chains drawn from one sample of a study of T cell responses to AZD1222 COVID-19 vaccine. Profiling relied on immunoSEQ multiplex PCR, and the TCRdb table lists in-frame clones only, not all of them. The sample includes roughly 140,000 clones, 90% of them seen just once. The specimen comprised peripheral blood, sampled 28 days after the second AZD1222 dose. All receptors come from an adult who received the AZD1222 COVID-19 vaccine. Both conserved end residues are trimmed from each CDR3. The order of the fields is V gene, J gene, CDR3 protein.

V: TRBV6-5
J: TRBJ1-2
CDR3: ASRDRGNYGYT

V: TRBV30
J: TRBJ2-1
CDR3: AWSVHVKNTDEQF

V: TRBV24-1
J: TRBJ1-6
CDR3: ATKSRGRRNRGWGSPLH

V: TRBV6-5
J: TRBJ1-4
CDR3: ASSSIPGATNEKLF

V: TRBV18
J: TRBJ1-3
CDR3: ASSPPGRNTIY

V: TRBV6-5
J: TRBJ1-1
CDR3: ASRLTGMNTEAF

V: TRBV10-3
J: TRBJ1-1
CDR3: AISLTGFATEAF

V: TRBV27
J: TRBJ2-3
CDR3: ASSRAGLNTDTQY

V: TRBV6-5
J: TRBJ2-7
CDR3: ASSYSSVGGLEQY

V: TRBV6-6
J: TRBJ1-1
CDR3: ASSYTGTETEAF

V: TRBV5-6
J: TRBJ1-5
CDR3: ASSFGGDPINQPQH

V: TRBV5-1
J: TRBJ1-1
CDR3: ASSWDSENTEAF

V: TRBV6-5
J: TRBJ1-3
CDR3: ASSSRTGVSGNTIY

V: TRBV4-1
J: TRBJ1-5
CDR3: ASSQDPRGNQPQH

V: TRBV11-1
J: TRBJ1-5
CDR3: ASSLTSIQPQH

V: TRBV19
J: TRBJ1-5
CDR3: ASSIGGTIRPQH